A single sample gave rise to the 11 T cell receptor beta chains below, sequenced in a study of CD8 T cells in ankylosing spondylitis. TCRdb used MiXCR to reprocess the 5' RACE reads, holding one entry per CDR3 protein. The repertoire holds 150,000 to 200,000 distinct CDR3 sequences, around a sixth seen once, with 4.3% in the top ten. The sequenced material came from blood, either unsorted or a sorted T cell fraction (not recorded which). These TCRs come from a male donor aged 5 to 30 with ankylosing spondylitis or in good health (not recorded which).

V gene TRBV29-1 combines with J gene TRBJ2-7; 8 bases are a match to TRBD2. The V and J ends lost 6 bases and 0 bases, in that order; junction bases with no gene match: 13. CDR1 and CDR2 from the germline V gene are SQVTM and ANQGSEA. The CDR3 has 16 residues. CDR3 sequence: CSVTAGAYPYSYEQYF. In nucleotides, the CDR3 is TGCAGCGTCACAGCGGGAGCCTACCCCTACTCCTACGAGCAGTACTTC.

At least ten counts were recorded for this clonotype. J is TRBJ1-2 and V is TRBV12-3 or TRBV12-4; D not certain. The V gene lost 6 bases and the J gene lost 3 bases, with 8 bases spanning the gap. CDR3 length: 12 residues. CDR3 bases: TGTGCCAGCAGCTTTGGGGACTATGGCTACACCTTC. Translation: CASSFGDYGYTF.

This clonotype occurred many times. The chain couples TRBV6-5 to TRBJ2-1; 7 positions match TRBD1. J was trimmed by 6 bases and V by 6 bases; bases with no gene match: 8. Germline values: CDR1 MNHEY, CDR2 SVGAGI. This CDR3 region has 14 residues. The CDR3 DNA sequence: TGTGCCAGCAGACCGACAGGGCGGGTCAATGAGCAGTTCTTC. This sequence encodes CASRPTGRVNEQFF.

This clonotype showed up many times. The chain has TRBV5-1 and TRBJ2-2; D possibly corresponds to TRBD1 (7 bases). This CDR3 region has 15 residues. The germline V and J ends were trimmed by 3 bases and 4 bases, with 13 bases remaining between them. Germline V gives CDR1 SGHRS, CDR2 YFSETQ. The CDR3 spells CASSSRQGGTGELFF. The CDR3 DNA reads as TGCGCCAGCAGCTCCCGACAGGGAGGCACCGGGGAGCTGTTTTTT.

Ten or more counts support this clonotype. This chain links TRBV7-9 with TRBJ1-1, with 7 bases matching TRBD1. CDR1 is SEHNR and CDR2 is FQNEAQ in the germline V gene (reference sequence). J lost 0 bases, V lost 0 bases, and 1 base had no gene match. CDR3 length equals 15 residues. CDR3 in DNA: TGTGCCAGCAGCTTAGCGGGACAGATGAACACTGAAGCTTTCTTT. Its translation is CASSLAGQMNTEAFF.

This clonotype was detected ten times or more. The J gene is TRBJ2-3, the V gene TRBV20-1, with 9 positions matching TRBD1. Germline CDR1 and CDR2: DFQATT and SNEGSKA (reference sequence). Germline trimming cut 0 bases from V and 2 bases from J; bases unmatched to any gene: 18. The CDR3 consists of 20 residues. CDR3: CSARDTGQGNRRDFTDTQYF. The CDR3 coding sequence is TGCAGTGCTAGAGACACGGGACAGGGAAATCGGCGGGATTTCACAGATACGCAGTATTTT.

This clonotype was detected many times. V usage is TRBV10-3 and J usage is TRBJ1-6; 8 positions match TRBD1. V gave up 6 bases and J gave up 8 bases; unmatched junction bases: 9. CDR1 and CDR2 (germline): ENHRY, SYGVKD. This CDR3 has 15 amino acids. CDR3 sequence (DNA): TGTGCCATCAGCACGGACAGGGTCATACATTCACCCCTCCACTTT. As protein: CAISTDRVIHSPLHF.

This clonotype occurred a few times. This chain links TRBV5-6 with TRBJ2-1; the match to TRBD1 covers 11 bases. V gave up 0 bases and J gave up 6 bases; unmatched junction bases: 5. The CDR3 runs 16 residues. The germline V gene has CDR1 SGHDT and CDR2 YYEEEE. The CDR3 reads CASSLGDRGYGNEQFF. The CDR3 coding sequence is TGTGCCAGCAGCTTGGGGGACAGGGGGTACGGCAATGAGCAGTTCTTC.

The rearrangement uses TRBV5-4 and TRBJ2-3, with 8 bases aligning to TRBD2. This CDR3 comprises 16 residues. Germline trimming cut 2 bases from V and 9 bases from J; bases unmatched to any gene: 14. Looked up from germline, CDR1 is SGHNT and CDR2 is YYREEE (reference sequence). CDR3 amino acids: CASSFVAGGSLLTQYF. Here the CDR3 DNA reads TGTGCCAGCAGCTTCGTTGCGGGAGGTTCTTTACTAACGCAGTATTTT.

V usage is TRBV11-2 and J usage is TRBJ2-3; D is unresolved. Per germline, CDR1 SGHAT and CDR2 FQNNGV. This CDR3 contains 15 residues. V was clipped by 5 bases and J by 4 bases, with 16 bases between them. In DNA form, the CDR3 reads TGTGCCAGCAGCCCCCGCCCAAGGTCGGCAGATACGCAGTATTTT. Translating gives CASSPRPRSADTQYF.

This clonotype was counted many times. The chain uses TRBV4-1 and TRBJ2-2; D ambiguous. The CDR3 loop spans 14 amino acids. V was cut by 8 bases and J by 6 bases, with 16 bases left in between. Germline loops: CDR1 MGHRA, CDR2 YSYEKL. The CDR3 DNA reads TGCGCCAGCGGTCGGCCGGACCAAGCCGGGGAGCTGTTTTTT. Amino acid sequence: CASGRPDQAGELFF.